This TCR beta chain was sequenced during a study of blood T cell repertoires in COVID-19. Germline V gene data show CDR1 as LNHDA and CDR2 as SQIVND (reference sequence). V lost 8 bases, J lost 9 bases, and 11 bases stayed unmatched. The CDR3 is 14 residues long. Profiled with immunoSEQ multiplex PCR; TCRdb holds only in-frame clones, not every one. The profile shows under 55,000 clones, 70% to 90% of them singletons. The chain combines TRBV19 with TRBJ2-1; 9 nucleotides match TRBD2. The TCR was taken from a woman of 80 years or more with acute or convalescent COVID-19. What was sequenced was peripheral blood. The DNA of the CDR3 is TGTGCCAGTGCAGAGTCTAGCGGGATTAGTGAGCAGTTCTTC. Amino acid sequence: CASAESSGISEQFF.